This T cell receptor beta chain was sequenced during a study of CD8 T cells in ankylosing spondylitis. TCRdb ran MiXCR on the 5' RACE reads and lists one entry per CDR3 protein. The sample lists about 700,000 distinct CDR3 sequences; around 20% were seen once. The germline V and J ends were trimmed by 4 bases and 5 bases, with 11 bases remaining between them. Germline lookup yields CDR1 SQVTM and CDR2 ANQGSEA. The CDR3 has 12 amino acids. Study findings and constraints: Fewer than 10 highly homologous variants formed a TCR beta motif that appeared characteristic of ankylosing spondylitis blood.

This clonotype was recorded many times. Its cognate antigen is unknown. Source material: blood, either unsorted or a sorted T cell fraction (not recorded which). This TCR came from a male donor with ankylosing spondylitis. The chain links TRBV29-1 to TRBJ2-5, with a tentative D call TRBD2 (5 bases). Here the CDR3 reads CSVGHPGETQYF. The CDR3 nucleotides read TGCAGCGTTGGACACCCGGGGGAGACCCAGTACTTC.